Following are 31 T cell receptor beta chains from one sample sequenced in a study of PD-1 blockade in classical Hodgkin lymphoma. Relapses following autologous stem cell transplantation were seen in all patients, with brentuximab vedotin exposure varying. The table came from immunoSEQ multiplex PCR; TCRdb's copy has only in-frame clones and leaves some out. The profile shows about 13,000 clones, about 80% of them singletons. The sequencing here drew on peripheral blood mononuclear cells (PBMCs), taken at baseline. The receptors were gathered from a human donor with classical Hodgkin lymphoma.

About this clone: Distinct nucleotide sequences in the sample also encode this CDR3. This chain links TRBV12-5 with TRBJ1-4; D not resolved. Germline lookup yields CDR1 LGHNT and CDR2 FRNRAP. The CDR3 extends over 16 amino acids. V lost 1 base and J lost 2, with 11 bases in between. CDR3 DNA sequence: TGTGCTAGTGGTTTGGCTCTAATAGGGACTAATGAAAAACTGTTTTTT. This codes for CASGLALIGTNEKLFF.

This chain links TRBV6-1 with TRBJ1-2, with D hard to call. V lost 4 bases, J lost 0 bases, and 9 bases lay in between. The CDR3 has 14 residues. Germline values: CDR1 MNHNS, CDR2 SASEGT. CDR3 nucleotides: TGTGCCAGCAGTGCGGGTTCAGCTAACTATGGCTACACCTTC. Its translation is CASSAGSANYGYTF.

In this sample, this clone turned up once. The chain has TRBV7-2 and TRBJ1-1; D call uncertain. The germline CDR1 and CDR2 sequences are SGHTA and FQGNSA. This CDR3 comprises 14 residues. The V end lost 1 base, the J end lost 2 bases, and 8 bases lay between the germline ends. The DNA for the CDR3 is TGTGCCAGCAGCTTAGGTGACGGCAACACTGAAGCTTTCTTT. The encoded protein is CASSLGDGNTEAFF. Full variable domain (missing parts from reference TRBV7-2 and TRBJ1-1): GAGVSQSPSNKVTEKGKDVELRCDPISGHTALYWYRQSLGQGLEFLIYFQGNSAPDKSGLPSDRFSAERTGGSVSTLTIQRTQQEDSAVYLCASSLGDGNTEAFFGQGTRLTVV.

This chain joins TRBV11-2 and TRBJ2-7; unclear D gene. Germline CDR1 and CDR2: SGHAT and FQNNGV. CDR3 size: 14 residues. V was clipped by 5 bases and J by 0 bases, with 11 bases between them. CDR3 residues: CASSQTRPSYEQYF. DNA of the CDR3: TGTGCCAGCAGCCAGACAAGGCCCTCCTACGAGCAGTACTTC.

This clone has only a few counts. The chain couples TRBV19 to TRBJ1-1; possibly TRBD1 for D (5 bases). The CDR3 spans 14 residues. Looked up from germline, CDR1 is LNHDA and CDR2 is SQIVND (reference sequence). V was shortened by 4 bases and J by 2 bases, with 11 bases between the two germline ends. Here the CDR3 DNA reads TGTGCCAGTAGTAGGGGGACGGTAAACACTGAAGCTTTCTTT. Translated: CASSRGTVNTEAFF.

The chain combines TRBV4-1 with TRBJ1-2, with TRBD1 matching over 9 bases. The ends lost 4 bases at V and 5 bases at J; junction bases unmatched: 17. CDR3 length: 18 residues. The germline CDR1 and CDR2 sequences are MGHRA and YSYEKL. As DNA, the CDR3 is TGCGCCAGCAGCCCGGGAGGGGGGACAGGGAGGGATTGGTATGGCTACACCTTC. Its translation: CASSPGGGTGRDWYGYTF.

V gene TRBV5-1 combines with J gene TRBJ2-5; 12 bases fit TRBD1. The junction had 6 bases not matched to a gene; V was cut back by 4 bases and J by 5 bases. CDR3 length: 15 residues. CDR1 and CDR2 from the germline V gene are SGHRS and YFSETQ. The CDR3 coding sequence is TGCGCCAGCAGCCCCGGGACAGGGGGCGGGGAGACCCAGTACTTC. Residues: CASSPGTGGGETQYF. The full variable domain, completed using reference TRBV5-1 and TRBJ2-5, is KAGVTQTPRYLIKTRGQQVTLSCSPISGHRSVSWYQQTPGQGLQFLFEYFSETQRNKGNFPGRFSGRQFSNSRSEMNVSTLELGDSALYLCASSPGTGGGETQYFGPGTRLLVL.

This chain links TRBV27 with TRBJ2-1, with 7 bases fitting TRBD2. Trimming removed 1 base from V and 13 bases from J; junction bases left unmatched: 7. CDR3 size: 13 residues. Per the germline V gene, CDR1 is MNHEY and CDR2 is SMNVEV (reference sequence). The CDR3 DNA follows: TGTGCCAGCAGTTTATGGGGGGGATATGTACAGTTCTTC. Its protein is CASSLWGGYVQFF.

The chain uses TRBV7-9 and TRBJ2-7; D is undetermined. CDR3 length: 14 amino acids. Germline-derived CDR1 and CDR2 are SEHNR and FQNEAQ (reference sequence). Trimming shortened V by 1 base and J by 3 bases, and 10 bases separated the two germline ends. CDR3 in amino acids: CASSLDAAVYEQYF. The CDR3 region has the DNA TGTGCCAGCAGCTTAGATGCCGCGGTCTACGAGCAGTACTTC.

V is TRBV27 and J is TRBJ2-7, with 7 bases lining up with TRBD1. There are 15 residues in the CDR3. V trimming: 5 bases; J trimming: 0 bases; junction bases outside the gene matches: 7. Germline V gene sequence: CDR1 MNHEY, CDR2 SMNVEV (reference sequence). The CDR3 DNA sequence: TGTGCCAGCAGTCCCCGACAGGGCAGCTCCTACGAGCAGTACTTC. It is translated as CASSPRQGSSYEQYF.

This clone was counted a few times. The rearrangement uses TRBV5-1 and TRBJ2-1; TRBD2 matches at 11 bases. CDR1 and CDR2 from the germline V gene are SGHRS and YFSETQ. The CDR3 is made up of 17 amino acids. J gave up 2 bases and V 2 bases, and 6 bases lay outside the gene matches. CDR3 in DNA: TGCGCCAGCAGCTTAGGGCTAGCGGGGGGCCCCTACAATGAGCAGTTCTTC. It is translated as CASSLGLAGGPYNEQFF.

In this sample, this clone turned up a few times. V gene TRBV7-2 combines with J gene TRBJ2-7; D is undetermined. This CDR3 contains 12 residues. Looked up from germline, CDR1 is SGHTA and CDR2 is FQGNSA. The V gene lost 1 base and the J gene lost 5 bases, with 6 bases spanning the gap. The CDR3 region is CASSLGQNEQYF. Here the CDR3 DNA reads TGTGCCAGCAGCTTAGGCCAAAACGAGCAGTACTTC.

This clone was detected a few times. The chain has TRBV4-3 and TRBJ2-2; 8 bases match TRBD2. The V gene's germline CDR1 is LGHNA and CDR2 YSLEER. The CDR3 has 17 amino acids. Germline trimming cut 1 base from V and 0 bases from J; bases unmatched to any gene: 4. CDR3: CASSQVPGLANTGELFF. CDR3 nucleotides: TGCGCCAGCAGCCAAGTCCCGGGACTAGCGAACACCGGGGAGCTGTTTTTT.

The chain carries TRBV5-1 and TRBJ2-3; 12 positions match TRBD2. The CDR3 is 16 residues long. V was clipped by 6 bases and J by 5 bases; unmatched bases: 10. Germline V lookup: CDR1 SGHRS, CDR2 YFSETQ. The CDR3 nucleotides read TGCGCCAGCACAATGGCCCTAGCGGGGGGGATAGATACGCAGTATTTT. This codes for CASTMALAGGIDTQYF.

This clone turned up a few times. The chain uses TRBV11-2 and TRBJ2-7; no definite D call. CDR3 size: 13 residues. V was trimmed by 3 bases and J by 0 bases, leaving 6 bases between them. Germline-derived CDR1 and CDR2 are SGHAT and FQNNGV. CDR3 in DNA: TGTGCCAGCAGCTTGAGCCGCTCCTACGAGCAGTACTTC. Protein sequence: CASSLSRSYEQYF.

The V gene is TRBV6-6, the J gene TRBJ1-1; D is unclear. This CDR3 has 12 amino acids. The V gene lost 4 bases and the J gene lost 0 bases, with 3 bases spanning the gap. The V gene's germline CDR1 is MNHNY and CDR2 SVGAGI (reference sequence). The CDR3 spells CASSFVNTEAFF. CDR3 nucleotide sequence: TGTGCCAGCAGTTTCGTGAACACTGAAGCTTTCTTT.

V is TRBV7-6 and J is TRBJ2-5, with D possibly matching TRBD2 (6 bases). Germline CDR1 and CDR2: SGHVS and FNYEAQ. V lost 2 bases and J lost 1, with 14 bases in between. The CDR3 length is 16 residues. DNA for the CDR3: TGTGCCAGCAGCTTAAGGAGCGCGGGGATCCAAGAGACCCAGTACTTC. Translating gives CASSLRSAGIQETQYF.

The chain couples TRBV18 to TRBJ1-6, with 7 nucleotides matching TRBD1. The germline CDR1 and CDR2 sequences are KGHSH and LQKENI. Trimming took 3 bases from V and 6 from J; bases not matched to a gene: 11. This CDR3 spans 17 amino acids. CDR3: CASSPRRGLVSNSPLHF. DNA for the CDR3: TGTGCCAGCTCACCGAGAAGGGGGCTAGTGAGTAATTCACCCCTCCACTTT.

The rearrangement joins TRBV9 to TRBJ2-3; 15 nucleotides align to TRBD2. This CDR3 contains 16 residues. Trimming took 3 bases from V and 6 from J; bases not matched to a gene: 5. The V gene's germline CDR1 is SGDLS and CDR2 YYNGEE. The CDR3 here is CASSAGLAGGLDTQYF. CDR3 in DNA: TGTGCCAGCAGCGCGGGACTAGCGGGGGGTCTCGATACGCAGTATTTT.

The CDR3 DNA reads as TGTGCCAGCTATTCTGTTAGGACAGGGAAGAATCCCGGGGAGCTGTTTTTT. Residues: CASYSVRTGKNPGELFF. The chain is built from TRBV19 and TRBJ2-2; TRBD1 aligns across 8 bases. The CDR3 extends over 17 amino acids. Trimming at V came to 9 bases and at J to 6 bases, leaving 18 bases not matched to a gene. Germline assignment: CDR1 LNHDA and CDR2 SQIVND (reference sequence).

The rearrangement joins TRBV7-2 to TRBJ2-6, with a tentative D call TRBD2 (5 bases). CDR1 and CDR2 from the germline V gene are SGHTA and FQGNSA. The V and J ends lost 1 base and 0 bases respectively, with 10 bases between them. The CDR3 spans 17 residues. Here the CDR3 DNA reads TGTGCCAGCAGCTTAGTTAGCGCGGTCTCTGGGGCCAACGTCCTGACTTTC. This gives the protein CASSLVSAVSGANVLTF.

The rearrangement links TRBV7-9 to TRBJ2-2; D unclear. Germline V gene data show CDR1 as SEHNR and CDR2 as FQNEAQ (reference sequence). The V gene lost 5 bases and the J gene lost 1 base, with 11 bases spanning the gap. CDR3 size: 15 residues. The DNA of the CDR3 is TGTGCCAGCAGCGCCCGGGTCTTGAACACCGGGGAGCTGTTTTTT. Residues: CASSARVLNTGELFF.

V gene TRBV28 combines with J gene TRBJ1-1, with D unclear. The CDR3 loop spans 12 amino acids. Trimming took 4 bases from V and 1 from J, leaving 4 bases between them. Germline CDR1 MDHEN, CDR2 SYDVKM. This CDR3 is CASSSPNTEAFF. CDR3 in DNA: TGTGCCAGCAGTTCACCGAACACTGAAGCTTTCTTT.

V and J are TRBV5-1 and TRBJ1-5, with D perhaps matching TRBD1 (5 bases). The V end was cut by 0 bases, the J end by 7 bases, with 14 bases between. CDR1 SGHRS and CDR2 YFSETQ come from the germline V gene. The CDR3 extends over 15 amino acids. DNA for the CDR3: TGCGCCAGCAGCTTGGCCATGGGGCCGGGCCAGCCCCAGCATTTT. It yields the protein CASSLAMGPGQPQHF. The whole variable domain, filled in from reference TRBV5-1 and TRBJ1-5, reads KAGVTQTPRYLIKTRGQQVTLSCSPISGHRSVSWYQQTPGQGLQFLFEYFSETQRNKGNFPGRFSGRQFSNSRSEMNVSTLELGDSALYLCASSLAMGPGQPQHFGDGTRLSIL.

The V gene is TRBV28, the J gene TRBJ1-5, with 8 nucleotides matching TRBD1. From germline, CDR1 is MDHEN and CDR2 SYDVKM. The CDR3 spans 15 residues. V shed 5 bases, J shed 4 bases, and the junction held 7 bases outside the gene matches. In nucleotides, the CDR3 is TGTGCCAGCAGTGCAGGGGGCGCGGGGAATCAGCCCCAGCATTTT. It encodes CASSAGGAGNQPQHF.

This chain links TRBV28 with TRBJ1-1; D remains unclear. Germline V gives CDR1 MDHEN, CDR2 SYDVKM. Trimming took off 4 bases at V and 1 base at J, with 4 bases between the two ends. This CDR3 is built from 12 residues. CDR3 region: CASSSGNTEAFF. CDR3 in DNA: TGTGCCAGCAGTTCGGGGAACACTGAAGCTTTCTTT.

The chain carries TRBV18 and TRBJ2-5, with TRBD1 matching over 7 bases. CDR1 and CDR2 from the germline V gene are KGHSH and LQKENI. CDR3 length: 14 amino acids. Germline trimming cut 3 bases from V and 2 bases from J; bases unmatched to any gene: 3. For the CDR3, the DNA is TGTGCCAGCTCACCCTGGACAGGACAAGAGACCCAGTACTTC. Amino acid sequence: CASSPWTGQETQYF.

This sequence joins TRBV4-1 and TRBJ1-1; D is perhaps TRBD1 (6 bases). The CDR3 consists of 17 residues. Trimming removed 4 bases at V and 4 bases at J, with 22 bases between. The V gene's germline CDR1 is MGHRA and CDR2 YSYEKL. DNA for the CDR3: TGCGCCAGCAGCCTTTCTCAGGGGTTGGGGGTAAGCACTGAAGCTTTCTTT. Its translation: CASSLSQGLGVSTEAFF.

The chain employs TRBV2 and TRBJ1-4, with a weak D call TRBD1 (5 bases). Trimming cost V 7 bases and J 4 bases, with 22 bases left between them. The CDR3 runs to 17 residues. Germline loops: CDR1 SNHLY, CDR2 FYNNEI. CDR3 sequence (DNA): TGTGCCAGCACAGGGCCCCAATTGATCTTGGGTAATGAAAAACTGTTTTTT. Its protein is CASTGPQLILGNEKLFF. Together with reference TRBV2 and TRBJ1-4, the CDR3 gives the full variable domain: EPEVTQTPSHQVTQMGQEVILRCVPISNHLYFYWYRQILGQKVEFLVSFYNNEISEKSEIFDDQFSVERPDGSNFTLKIRSTKLEDSAMYFCASTGPQLILGNEKLFFGSGTQLSVL.

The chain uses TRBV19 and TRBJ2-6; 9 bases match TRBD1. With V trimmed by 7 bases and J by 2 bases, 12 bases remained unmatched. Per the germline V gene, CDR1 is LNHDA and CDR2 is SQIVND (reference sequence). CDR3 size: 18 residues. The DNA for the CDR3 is TGTGCCAGTAAGGACAGGGGATGGGGGGTTCCTGGGGCCAACGTCCTGACTTTC. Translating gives CASKDRGWGVPGANVLTF.

This CDR3 is CASSATAGGFEPQHF. The CDR3 DNA follows: TGCGCCAGCAGCGCAACTGCAGGGGGGTTCGAGCCCCAGCATTTT. The V gene is TRBV4-1, the J gene TRBJ1-5; 7 bases agree with TRBD1. This CDR3 region has 15 residues. Looked up from germline, CDR1 is MGHRA and CDR2 is YSYEKL. V trimming: 5 bases; J trimming: 8 bases; junction bases outside the gene matches: 12.